The sequence of this T cell receptor (beta chain) was determined in a study of cytomegalovirus exposure and HLA in healthy donors. The germline V and J ends were trimmed by 4 bases and 1 base, with 11 bases remaining between them. The CDR3 is 15 amino acids. Germline lookup yields CDR1 SGHVS and CDR2 FNYEAQ. Primers included in the PCR were 60 Vbeta and 13 Jbeta primers. The assay was immunoSEQ multiplex PCR, and TCRdb's table has in-frame clones only and misses some. The data contain approximately 190,000 clones, about 86% of them singletons. The source of this sequence is a man in his forties in good health and CMV-seropositive. This chain links TRBV7-6 with TRBJ2-4; D uncertain. Sequencing was carried out using PBMCs. CDR3 loop: CASSSSTTAKNIQYF. The CDR3 bases are TGTGCCAGCAGCTCTTCTACCACGGCCAAAAACATTCAGTACTTC.